This TCR beta chain was sequenced in a study of blood T cell repertoires in COVID-19. The V gene lost 0 bases and the J gene lost 7 bases, with 10 bases spanning the gap. Germline CDR1 and CDR2: GTSNPN and SVGIG (reference sequence). The CDR3 covers 13 residues. Resolution of symptoms, clearance, or two negative PCRs was present in recovered Cohort 3 donors. The assay was immunoSEQ multiplex PCR, and TCRdb's table has in-frame clones only and misses some. Of around 250,000 clones in the sample, approximately 90% were seen once. The V gene is TRBV30, the J gene TRBJ2-1; tentative D call: TRBD2 (6 bases). This sequence was found in a man aged 18 to 30 who had recovered from COVID-19. The source material was PBMCs or T cells enriched from blood (not recorded which). The CDR3 is CAWSVMGLNEQFF. CDR3 in DNA: TGTGCCTGGAGTGTAATGGGACTTAATGAGCAGTTCTTC.